This TCR beta chain stems from a study of vaccination effects on CD4 cells after COVID-19. Study-level background: Sampling occurred 16 days and one week pre-vaccination in two convalescent patients.

Using viral peptide pools, the ViraFEST assay grew out antigen-specific CD4+ T cells prior to sequencing. Culturing for about 9 days preceded CD4+ T cell isolation. It was between March and December 2020 that the person had a SARS-CoV-2 infection confirmed by PCR. The authors replaced half the medium with IL-2 medium on days 3 and 7. The CDR3 has 12 amino acids. Trimming removed 2 bases from V and 7 bases from J, with 9 bases in between. Some clones are missing from TCRdb's copy, which holds only in-frame ones; the method was immunoSEQ multiplex PCR. The sample holds under 70,000 clones, more than 75% seen once. This clone has a single count. Its antigen is as yet unknown.

V and J are TRBV12-3 or TRBV12-4 and TRBJ2-7; D not resolved. The specimen was CD4+ T cells from PBMCs cultured with HIV peptides, collected before COVID-19 vaccination. As to subset: HIV-1 Nef peptide pool negative control/reference culture. This TCR derives from a human donor who had a prior SARS-CoV-2 infection. The CDR3 bases are TGTGCCAGCAGTTTACGTGGGGTTGAGCAGTACTTC. Residues: CASSLRGVEQYF.